A single T cell receptor (beta chain) is shown here with its context. Data came from immunoSEQ multiplex PCR; TCRdb stores just in-frame clones and leaves some out. The sample gives 400,000 to 500,000 clones, about 93% of which show up once; over 5.5% is in the top ten. The sample belongs to a study of control samples from healthy donors and cancer patients. The sequence came from a man in his forties with head and neck cancer. What was sequenced was PBMCs.

Here the CDR3 DNA reads TGTGCCAGCAGGGCGGGACAGACCTACGAGCAGTACTTC. Translating it yields CASRAGQTYEQYF. The chain employs TRBV28 and TRBJ2-7, with D perhaps matching TRBD1 (7 bases). Per germline, CDR1 MDHEN and CDR2 SYDVKM. With 6 bases removed from V and 2 bases from J, the gap between germline ends came to 11 bases. This CDR3 spans 13 amino acids.